This is a list of T cell receptor beta chains from one sample in a study of cytomegalovirus exposure and HLA in healthy donors. Libraries were prepared by immunoSEQ multiplex PCR; TCRdb keeps only in-frame clonotypes and omits some of them. The data show roughly 200,000 clones, approximately 83% seen once. Sequencing was carried out using PBMCs. All receptors derive from a boy between 2 and 15 years old in good health and CMV-seronegative. Each CDR3 is given with its conserved first and last residue. The D gene is left open where the match is weak. Where a row states a size, it is once, few, many or the class of an expanded clone; other rows omit it.

j_call: TRBJ2-7; v_call: TRBV7-9; clone_size: few; d_call: TRBD2; cdr3_aa: CASSPSEGREREVQYF; cdr3_nt: TGTGCCAGCAGCCCGTCGGAAGGGCGGGAGAGAGAGGTGCAGTACTTC
j_call: TRBJ2-7; v_call: TRBV7-2; clone_size: -; d_call: TRBD1; cdr3_aa: CASSSNPGQFYEQYF; cdr3_nt: TGTGCCAGCAGTTCAAATCCGGGACAGTTCTACGAGCAGTACTTC
j_call: TRBJ2-1; v_call: TRBV4-2; clone_size: -; d_call: -; cdr3_aa: CASSPLSAGPNNEQFF; cdr3_nt: TGTGCCAGCAGCCCCCTTTCCGCAGGTCCCAACAATGAGCAGTTCTTC
j_call: TRBJ2-7; v_call: TRBV6-1; clone_size: few; d_call: TRBD2; cdr3_aa: CASSELAGVSYEQYF; cdr3_nt: TGTGCCAGCAGTGAACTAGCGGGAGTTTCCTACGAGCAGTACTTC
j_call: TRBJ2-7; v_call: TRBV30; clone_size: once; d_call: TRBD2; cdr3_aa: CAWGWTSAEQYF; cdr3_nt: TGTGCCTGGGGCTGGACTAGCGCTGAGCAGTACTTC
j_call: TRBJ1-1; v_call: TRBV11-2; clone_size: -; d_call: -; cdr3_aa: CASRAGTMNTEAFF; cdr3_nt: TGTGCCAGCAGGGCAGGAACCATGAACACTGAAGCTTTCTTT
j_call: TRBJ2-5; v_call: TRBV12-5; clone_size: -; d_call: TRBD2; cdr3_aa: CASGLAGTSLQETQYF; cdr3_nt: TGTGCTAGTGGTTTGGCCGGGACTAGCCTCCAAGAGACCCAGTACTTC
j_call: TRBJ2-2; v_call: TRBV7-9; clone_size: -; d_call: -; cdr3_aa: CASSQTRGGAGELFF; cdr3_nt: TGTGCCAGCAGCCAGACCAGGGGTGGGGCCGGGGAGCTGTTTTTT
j_call: TRBJ1-5; v_call: TRBV6-5; clone_size: -; d_call: TRBD1; cdr3_aa: CASRSGTGESQHF; cdr3_nt: TGTGCCAGCAGATCCGGGACAGGGGAGTCCCAGCATTTT
j_call: TRBJ1-4; v_call: TRBV9; clone_size: few; d_call: TRBD1; cdr3_aa: CASSVGTGDEKLFF; cdr3_nt: TGTGCCAGCAGCGTCGGGACAGGGGATGAAAAACTGTTTTTT
j_call: TRBJ2-3; v_call: TRBV4-2; clone_size: few; d_call: TRBD2; cdr3_aa: CASSQIAGALNTQYF; cdr3_nt: TGTGCCAGCAGCCAAATAGCGGGGGCTTTAAATACGCAGTATTTT
j_call: TRBJ1-1; v_call: TRBV25-1; clone_size: -; d_call: -; cdr3_aa: CASRDNINTEAFF; cdr3_nt: TGTGCCAGCAGGGACAACATAAACACTGAAGCTTTCTTT
j_call: TRBJ1-1; v_call: TRBV5-1; clone_size: few; d_call: -; cdr3_aa: CASSSGVGTEAFF; cdr3_nt: TGCGCCAGCAGCTCAGGGGTCGGCACTGAAGCTTTCTTT
j_call: TRBJ1-6; v_call: TRBV7-9; clone_size: -; d_call: TRBD1; cdr3_aa: CSSSLQGGKSPLHF; cdr3_nt: TGTTCCAGCAGCTTACAGGGGGGCAAGTCACCCCTCCACTTT
j_call: TRBJ2-3; v_call: TRBV11-2; clone_size: -; d_call: TRBD2; cdr3_aa: CASSHASGHTDTQYF; cdr3_nt: TGTGCCAGCAGTCACGCTAGCGGACACACAGATACGCAGTATTTT
j_call: TRBJ1-1; v_call: TRBV9; clone_size: once; d_call: TRBD1; cdr3_aa: CASSVGGTGTVEAFF; cdr3_nt: TGTGCCAGCAGCGTAGGGGGGACAGGGACGGTTGAAGCTTTCTTT
j_call: TRBJ2-7; v_call: TRBV30; clone_size: -; d_call: -; cdr3_aa: CAWATGTGQHF; cdr3_nt: -
j_call: TRBJ2-7; v_call: TRBV30; clone_size: -; d_call: -; cdr3_aa: CAWSYRLPPPEQYF; cdr3_nt: TGTGCCTGGAGTTATAGACTACCACCCCCGGAGCAGTACTTC
j_call: TRBJ1-1; v_call: TRBV15; clone_size: few; d_call: -; cdr3_aa: CATSPRGGVNTEAFF; cdr3_nt: TGTGCCACCAGCCCGCGAGGAGGAGTGAACACTGAAGCTTTCTTT
j_call: TRBJ1-1; v_call: TRBV19; clone_size: -; d_call: -; cdr3_aa: CASSIGHPGGTFF; cdr3_nt: TGTGCCAGTAGTATAGGACATCCCGGAGGGACTTTCTTT
j_call: TRBJ1-2; v_call: TRBV19; clone_size: once; d_call: -; cdr3_aa: CASSTFQGGYGYTF; cdr3_nt: TGTGCCAGTAGTACCTTCCAGGGTGGCTATGGCTACACCTTC
j_call: TRBJ2-5; v_call: TRBV10-3; clone_size: -; d_call: -; cdr3_aa: CAIGPKTDRSSGTQYF; cdr3_nt: TGTGCCATCGGCCCGAAAACGGACCGGAGCAGCGGGACCCAGTACTTC
j_call: TRBJ2-7; v_call: TRBV4-1; clone_size: few; d_call: TRBD2; cdr3_aa: CASSLGWGGYEQYF; cdr3_nt: TGCGCCAGCAGCCTCGGATGGGGGGGCTACGAGCAGTACTTC
j_call: TRBJ2-1; v_call: TRBV11-2; clone_size: -; d_call: -; cdr3_aa: CASSPRSYNEQFF; cdr3_nt: TGTGCCAGCAGTCCCCGGTCCTACAATGAGCAGTTCTTC
j_call: TRBJ1-2; v_call: TRBV9; clone_size: -; d_call: -; cdr3_aa: CASSRDWNYGYTF; cdr3_nt: TGTGCCAGCAGCCGAGATTGGAACTATGGCTACACCTTC
j_call: TRBJ2-3; v_call: TRBV4-1; clone_size: -; d_call: -; cdr3_aa: CASSQAGGYPDTQYF; cdr3_nt: TGCGCCAGCAGCCAAGCTGGGGGGTACCCAGATACGCAGTATTTT
j_call: TRBJ1-2; v_call: TRBV9; clone_size: -; d_call: -; cdr3_aa: CASSVAEALNYGYTF; cdr3_nt: TGTGCCAGCAGCGTAGCTGAAGCCCTGAACTATGGCTACACCTTC
j_call: TRBJ2-5; v_call: TRBV6-5; clone_size: -; d_call: TRBD1; cdr3_aa: CASSYSTQGAETQYF; cdr3_nt: TGTGCCAGCAGTTACTCTACCCAGGGGGCAGAGACCCAGTACTTC
j_call: TRBJ2-7; v_call: TRBV21-1; clone_size: -; d_call: -; cdr3_aa: CASSGTGGPHEQYF; cdr3_nt: TGTGCCAGCAGCGGGACAGGGGGCCCCCACGAGCAGTACTTC
j_call: TRBJ2-2; v_call: TRBV27; clone_size: -; d_call: TRBD1; cdr3_aa: CASIGLQGQGAAGELFF; cdr3_nt: TGTGCCAGCATCGGTCTGCAGGGACAGGGGGCGGCCGGGGAGCTGTTTTTT
j_call: TRBJ2-3; v_call: TRBV7-8; clone_size: -; d_call: -; cdr3_aa: CASSLASGTDTQYF; cdr3_nt: TGTGCCAGCAGCTTAGCGTCGGGGACAGATACGCAGTATTTT
j_call: TRBJ2-3; v_call: TRBV27; clone_size: -; d_call: TRBD2; cdr3_aa: CASSLSGGLSGSNRNTQYF; cdr3_nt: TGTGCCAGCAGTTTATCGGGGGGGCTGAGCGGGAGTAATAGAAATACGCAGTATTTT
j_call: TRBJ2-3; v_call: TRBV5-1; clone_size: -; d_call: TRBD1; cdr3_aa: CASSFMDRGEDTQYF; cdr3_nt: TGCGCCAGCAGCTTCATGGACAGGGGAGAGGATACGCAGTATTTT
j_call: TRBJ1-1; v_call: TRBV11-1; clone_size: -; d_call: TRBD1; cdr3_aa: CASSWGGQGTEAFF; cdr3_nt: TGTGCCAGCAGCTGGGGGGGACAGGGGACTGAAGCTTTCTTT
j_call: TRBJ1-1; v_call: TRBV11-2; clone_size: -; d_call: TRBD1; cdr3_aa: CASRGTGEAEAFF; cdr3_nt: TGTGCCAGCAGGGGTACAGGGGAGGCTGAAGCTTTCTTT
j_call: TRBJ2-5; v_call: TRBV5-6; clone_size: -; d_call: -; cdr3_aa: CASSLQGETQYF; cdr3_nt: TGTGCCAGCAGCTTGCAGGGAGAGACCCAGTACTTC
j_call: TRBJ1-1; v_call: TRBV29-1; clone_size: -; d_call: -; cdr3_aa: CSDLAVPWQPF; cdr3_nt: TGCAGCGATCTCGCCGTCCCTTGGCAACCTTTT
j_call: TRBJ2-7; v_call: TRBV6-1; clone_size: -; d_call: -; cdr3_aa: CASSEAIGRATDEQYF; cdr3_nt: TGTGCCAGCAGTGAAGCGATCGGCAGGGCGACCGACGAGCAGTACTTC
j_call: TRBJ1-1; v_call: TRBV5-1; clone_size: -; d_call: -; cdr3_aa: CASSLGATNTEAFF; cdr3_nt: TGCGCCAGCAGCTTGGGGGCCACGAACACTGAAGCTTTCTTT
j_call: TRBJ2-3; v_call: TRBV20-1; clone_size: -; d_call: -; cdr3_aa: CSRQNTDTQYF; cdr3_nt: TGCAGCCGACAGAACACAGATACGCAGTATTTT
j_call: TRBJ1-1; v_call: TRBV9; clone_size: -; d_call: -; cdr3_aa: CASSVGDGGAEAFF; cdr3_nt: TGTGCCAGCAGCGTAGGTGACGGGGGAGCTGAAGCTTTCTTT
j_call: TRBJ2-2; v_call: TRBV30; clone_size: once; d_call: TRBD1; cdr3_aa: CAWTPGQINTGELFF; cdr3_nt: TGTGCCTGGACCCCGGGACAGATTAACACCGGGGAGCTGTTTTTT
j_call: TRBJ2-1; v_call: TRBV10-3; clone_size: -; d_call: -; cdr3_aa: CAIRLTRGGGEQFF; cdr3_nt: TGTGCCATCAGGCTGACTAGGGGGGGCGGTGAGCAGTTCTTC
j_call: TRBJ2-1; v_call: TRBV5-1; clone_size: -; d_call: TRBD1; cdr3_aa: CASSSISGTGPYNEQFF; cdr3_nt: TGCGCCAGCAGCTCCATATCCGGGACAGGGCCTTACAATGAGCAGTTCTTC
j_call: TRBJ2-1; v_call: TRBV11-2; clone_size: -; d_call: TRBD2; cdr3_aa: CASSFSGDGFF; cdr3_nt: TGTGCCAGCAGCTTTAGCGGGGACGGGTTCTTC